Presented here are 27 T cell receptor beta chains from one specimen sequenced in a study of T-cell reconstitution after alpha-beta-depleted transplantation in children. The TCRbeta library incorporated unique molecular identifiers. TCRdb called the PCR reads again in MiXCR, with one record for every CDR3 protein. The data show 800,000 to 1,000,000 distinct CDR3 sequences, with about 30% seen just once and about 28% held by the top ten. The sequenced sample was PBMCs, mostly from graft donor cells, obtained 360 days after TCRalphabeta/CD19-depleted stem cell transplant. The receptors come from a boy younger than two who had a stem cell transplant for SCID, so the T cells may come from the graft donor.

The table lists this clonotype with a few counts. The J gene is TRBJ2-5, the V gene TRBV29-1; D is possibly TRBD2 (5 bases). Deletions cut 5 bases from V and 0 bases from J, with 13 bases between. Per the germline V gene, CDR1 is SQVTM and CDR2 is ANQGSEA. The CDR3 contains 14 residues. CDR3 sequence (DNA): TGCAGCGTTTTACACTCGGGGTACCAAGAGACCCAGTACTTC. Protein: CSVLHSGYQETQYF.

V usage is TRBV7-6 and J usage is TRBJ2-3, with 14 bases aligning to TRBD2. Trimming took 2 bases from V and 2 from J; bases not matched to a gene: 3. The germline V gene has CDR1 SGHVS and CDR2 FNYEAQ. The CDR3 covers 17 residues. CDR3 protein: CASSLRLAGGDTDTQYF. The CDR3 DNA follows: TGTGCCAGCAGCTTACGACTAGCGGGGGGGGACACAGATACGCAGTATTTT.

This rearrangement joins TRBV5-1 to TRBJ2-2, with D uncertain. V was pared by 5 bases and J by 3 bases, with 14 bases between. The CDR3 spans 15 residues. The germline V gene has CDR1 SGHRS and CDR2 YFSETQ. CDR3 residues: CASSSGPSDTGELFF. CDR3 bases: TGCGCCAGCAGTTCCGGCCCTAGTGACACCGGGGAGCTGTTTTTT.

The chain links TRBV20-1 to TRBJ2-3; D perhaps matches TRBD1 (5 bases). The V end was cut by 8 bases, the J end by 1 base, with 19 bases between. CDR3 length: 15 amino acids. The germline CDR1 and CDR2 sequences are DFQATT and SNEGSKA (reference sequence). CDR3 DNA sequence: TGCAGTTCTCCATCATCGGCCAGGGGCACAGATACGCAGTATTTT. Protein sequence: CSSPSSARGTDTQYF.

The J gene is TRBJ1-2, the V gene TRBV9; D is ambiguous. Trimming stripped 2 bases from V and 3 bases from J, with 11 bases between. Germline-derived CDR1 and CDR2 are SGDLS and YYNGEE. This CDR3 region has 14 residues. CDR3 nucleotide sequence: TGTGCCAGCAGCGTGATGGACGGACACTATGGCTACACCTTC. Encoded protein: CASSVMDGHYGYTF.

The CDR3 DNA reads as TGCAGTGCTAACCGGGACAGGAGCTACGAGCAGTACTTC. This translates into CSANRDRSYEQYF. The rearrangement joins TRBV20-1 to TRBJ2-7; 8 bases are shared with TRBD1. Germline assignment: CDR1 DFQATT and CDR2 SNEGSKA (reference sequence). This CDR3 is built from 13 residues. Trimming removed 4 bases from V and 3 bases from J; junction bases left unmatched: 5.

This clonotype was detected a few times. The CDR3 bases are TGCGCCAGCAGCTCCCTAGCGGGGGCTCGGGAGACCCAGTACTTC. Protein product: CASSSLAGARETQYF. The chain has TRBV5-1 and TRBJ2-5; the match to TRBD2 covers 10 bases. The CDR3 is 15 amino acids. CDR1 and CDR2 (germline): SGHRS, YFSETQ. The V gene end was trimmed by 3 bases and the J gene end by 5 bases; junction bases not matched to a gene: 7. The variable domain in full, with the rest retrieved from reference TRBV5-1 and TRBJ2-5, is KAGVTQTPRYLIKTRGQQVTLSCSPISGHRSVSWYQQTPGQGLQFLFEYFSETQRNKGNFPGRFSGRQFSNSRSEMNVSTLELGDSALYLCASSSLAGARETQYFGPGTRLLVL.

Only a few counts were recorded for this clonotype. For the CDR3, the DNA is TGTGCCATCAGCCTAGAGTGGGCCTACAATGAGCAGTTCTTC. This encodes CAISLEWAYNEQFF. The chain uses TRBV10-3 and TRBJ2-1; D ambiguous. Germline CDR1 reads ENHRY; CDR2 reads SYGVKD. V was shortened by 6 bases and J by 2 bases, with 11 bases between the two germline ends. This CDR3 spans 14 amino acids.

CDR3: CASSRRAAGAGNTIYF. Written as DNA, the CDR3 is TGTGCCAGCAGTCGAAGGGCAGCGGGAGCTGGAAACACCATATATTTT. The chain combines TRBV3-1 with TRBJ1-3; D is uncertain. Looked up from germline, CDR1 is LGHDT and CDR2 is YNNKEL (reference sequence). There are 16 residues in the CDR3. V was trimmed by 6 bases and J by 2 bases, leaving 17 bases between them. Supplemented by reference TRBV3-1 and TRBJ1-3, the full variable domain reads DTAVSQTPKYLVTQMGNDKSIKCEQNLGHDTMYWYKQDSKKFLKIMFSYNNKELIINETVPNRFSPKSPDKAHLNLHINSLELGDSAVYFCASSRRAAGAGNTIYFGEGSWLTVV.

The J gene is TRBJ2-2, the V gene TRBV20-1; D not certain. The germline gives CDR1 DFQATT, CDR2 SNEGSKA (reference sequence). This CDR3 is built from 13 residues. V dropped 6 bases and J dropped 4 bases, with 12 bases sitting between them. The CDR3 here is CSAPTLITGELFF. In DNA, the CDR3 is TGCAGTGCCCCGACTCTTATCACCGGGGAGCTGTTTTTT.

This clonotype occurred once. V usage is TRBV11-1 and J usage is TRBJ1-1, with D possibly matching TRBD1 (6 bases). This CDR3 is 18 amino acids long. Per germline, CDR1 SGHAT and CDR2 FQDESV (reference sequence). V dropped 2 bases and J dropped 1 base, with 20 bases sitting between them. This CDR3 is CASSLKGVRGVWNTEAFF. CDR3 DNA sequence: TGTGCCAGCAGCTTAAAGGGGGTGAGGGGCGTGTGGAACACTGAAGCTTTCTTT.

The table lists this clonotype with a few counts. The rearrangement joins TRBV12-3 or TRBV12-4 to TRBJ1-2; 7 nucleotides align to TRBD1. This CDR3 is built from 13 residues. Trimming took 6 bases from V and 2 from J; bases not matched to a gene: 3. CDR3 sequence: CASRTQGNYGYTF. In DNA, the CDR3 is TGTGCCAGCAGGACACAGGGGAACTATGGCTACACCTTC.

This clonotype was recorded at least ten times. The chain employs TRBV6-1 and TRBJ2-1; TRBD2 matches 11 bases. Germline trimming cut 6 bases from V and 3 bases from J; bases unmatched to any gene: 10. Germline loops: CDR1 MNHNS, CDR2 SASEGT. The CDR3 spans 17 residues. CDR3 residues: CASSSPLAGGFYNEQFF. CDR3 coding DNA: TGTGCCAGCAGCTCCCCTCTAGCGGGGGGTTTCTACAATGAGCAGTTCTTC.

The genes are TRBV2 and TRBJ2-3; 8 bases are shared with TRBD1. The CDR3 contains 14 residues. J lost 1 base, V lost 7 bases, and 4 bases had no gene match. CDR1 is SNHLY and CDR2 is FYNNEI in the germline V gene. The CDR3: CASKQTGGTDTQYF. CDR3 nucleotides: TGTGCCAGCAAACAGACAGGGGGCACAGATACGCAGTATTTT.

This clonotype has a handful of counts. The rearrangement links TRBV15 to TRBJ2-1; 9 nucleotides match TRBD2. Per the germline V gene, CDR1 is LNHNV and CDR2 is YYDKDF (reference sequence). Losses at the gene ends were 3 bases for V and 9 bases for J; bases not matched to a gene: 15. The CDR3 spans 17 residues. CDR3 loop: CATSSGGGEPPVGEQFF. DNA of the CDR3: TGTGCCACCAGCAGTGGCGGGGGGGAGCCGCCAGTGGGTGAGCAGTTCTTC.

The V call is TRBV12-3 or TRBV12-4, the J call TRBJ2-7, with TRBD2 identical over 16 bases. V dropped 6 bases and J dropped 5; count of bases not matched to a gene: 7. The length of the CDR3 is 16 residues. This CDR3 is CASSMGTSGGADEQYF. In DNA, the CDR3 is TGTGCCAGCAGCATGGGGACTAGCGGGGGGGCAGACGAGCAGTACTTC.

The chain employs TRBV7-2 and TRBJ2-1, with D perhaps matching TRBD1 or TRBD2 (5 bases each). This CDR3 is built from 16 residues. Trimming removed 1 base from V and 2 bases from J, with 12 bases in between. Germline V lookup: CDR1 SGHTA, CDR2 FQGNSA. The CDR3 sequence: CASSLGRWGTYNEQFF. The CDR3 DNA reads TGTGCCAGCAGCTTAGGTAGGTGGGGGACCTACAATGAGCAGTTCTTC.

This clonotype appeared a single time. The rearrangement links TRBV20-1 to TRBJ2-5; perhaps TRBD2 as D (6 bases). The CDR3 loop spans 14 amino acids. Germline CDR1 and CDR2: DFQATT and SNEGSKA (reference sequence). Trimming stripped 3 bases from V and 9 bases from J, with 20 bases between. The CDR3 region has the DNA TGCAGTGCTAGCGATAGCGGACGTGAATGGTCCCAGTACTTC. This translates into CSASDSGREWSQYF.

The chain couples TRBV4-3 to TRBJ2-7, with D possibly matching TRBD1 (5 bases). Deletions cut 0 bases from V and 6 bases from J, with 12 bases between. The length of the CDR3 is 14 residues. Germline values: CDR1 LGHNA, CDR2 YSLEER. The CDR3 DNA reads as TGCGCCAGCAGCCAAGAGGGCTGGGGCCCCGAGCAGTACTTC. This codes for CASSQEGWGPEQYF.

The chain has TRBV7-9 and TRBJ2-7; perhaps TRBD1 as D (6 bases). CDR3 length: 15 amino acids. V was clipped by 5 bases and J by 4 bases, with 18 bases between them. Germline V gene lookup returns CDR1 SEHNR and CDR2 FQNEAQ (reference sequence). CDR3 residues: CASSPRQDLWYEQYF. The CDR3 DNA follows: TGTGCCAGCAGCCCCAGACAGGATCTGTGGTACGAGCAGTACTTC.

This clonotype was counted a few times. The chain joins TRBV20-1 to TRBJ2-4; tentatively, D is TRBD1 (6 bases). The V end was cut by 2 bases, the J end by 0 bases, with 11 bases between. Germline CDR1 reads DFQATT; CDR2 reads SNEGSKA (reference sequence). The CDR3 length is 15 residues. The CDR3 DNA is TGCAGTGCTAGACAGGGGTCACTAGCCAAAAACATTCAGTACTTC. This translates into CSARQGSLAKNIQYF.

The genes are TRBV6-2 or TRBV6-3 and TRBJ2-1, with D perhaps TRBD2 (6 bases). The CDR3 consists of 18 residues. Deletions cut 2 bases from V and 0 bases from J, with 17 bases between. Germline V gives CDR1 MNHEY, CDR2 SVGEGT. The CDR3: CASSYGPSGQASYNEQFF. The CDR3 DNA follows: TGTGCCAGCAGTTACGGACCCAGCGGGCAGGCCTCCTACAATGAGCAGTTCTTC.

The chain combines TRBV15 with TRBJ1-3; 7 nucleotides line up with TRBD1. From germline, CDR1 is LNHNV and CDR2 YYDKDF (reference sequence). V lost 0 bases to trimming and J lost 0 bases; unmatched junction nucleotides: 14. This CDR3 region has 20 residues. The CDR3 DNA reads TGTGCCACCAGCAGAGATAGTGGGCTCGGACAGGCCACCTCTGGAAACACCATATATTTT. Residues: CATSRDSGLGQATSGNTIYF.

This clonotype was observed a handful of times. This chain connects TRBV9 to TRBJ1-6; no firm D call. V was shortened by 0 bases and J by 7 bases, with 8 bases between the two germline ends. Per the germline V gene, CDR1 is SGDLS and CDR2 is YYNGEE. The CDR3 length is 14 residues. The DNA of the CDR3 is TGTGCCAGCAGCGTAGAACGGAAAAATTCACCCCTCCACTTT. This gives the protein CASSVERKNSPLHF. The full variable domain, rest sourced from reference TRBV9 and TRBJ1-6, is DSGVTQTPKHLITATGQRVTLRCSPRSGDLSVYWYQQSLDQGLQFLIQYYNGEERAKGNILERFSAQQFPDLHSELNLSSLELGDSALYFCASSVERKNSPLHFGNGTRLTVT.

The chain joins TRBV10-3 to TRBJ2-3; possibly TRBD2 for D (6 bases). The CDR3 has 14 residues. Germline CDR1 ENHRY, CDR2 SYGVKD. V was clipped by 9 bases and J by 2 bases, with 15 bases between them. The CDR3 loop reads CAISPGLSTDTQYF. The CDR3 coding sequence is TGTGCCATATCCCCGGGACTGTCCACAGATACGCAGTATTTT.

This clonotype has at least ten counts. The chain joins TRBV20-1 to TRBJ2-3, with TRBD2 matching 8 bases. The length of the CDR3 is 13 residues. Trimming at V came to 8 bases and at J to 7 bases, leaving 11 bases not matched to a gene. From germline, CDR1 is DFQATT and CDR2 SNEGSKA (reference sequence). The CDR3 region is CSSGGAGMNTQYF. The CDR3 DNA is TGCAGTTCCGGGGGGGCCGGGATGAATACGCAGTATTTT.

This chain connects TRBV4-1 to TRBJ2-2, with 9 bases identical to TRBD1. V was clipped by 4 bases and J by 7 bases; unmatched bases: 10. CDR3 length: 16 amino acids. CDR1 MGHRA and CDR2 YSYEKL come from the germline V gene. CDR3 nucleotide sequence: TGCGCCAGCAGCCCACAGGGGGCGAGGTTCAACGGGGAGCTGTTTTTT. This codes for CASSPQGARFNGELFF.